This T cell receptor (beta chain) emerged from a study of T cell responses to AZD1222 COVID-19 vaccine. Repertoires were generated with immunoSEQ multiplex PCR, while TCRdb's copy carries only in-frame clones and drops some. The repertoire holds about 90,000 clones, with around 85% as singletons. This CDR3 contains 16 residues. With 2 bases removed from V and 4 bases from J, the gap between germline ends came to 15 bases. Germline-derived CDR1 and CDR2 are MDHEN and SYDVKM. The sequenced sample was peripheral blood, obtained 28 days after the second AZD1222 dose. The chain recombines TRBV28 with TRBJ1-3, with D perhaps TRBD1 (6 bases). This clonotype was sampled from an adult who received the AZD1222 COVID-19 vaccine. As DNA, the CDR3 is TGTGCCAGCAGTTTACCGAGGGGGACAACCGGAAACACCATATATTTT. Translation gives CASSLPRGTTGNTIYF.